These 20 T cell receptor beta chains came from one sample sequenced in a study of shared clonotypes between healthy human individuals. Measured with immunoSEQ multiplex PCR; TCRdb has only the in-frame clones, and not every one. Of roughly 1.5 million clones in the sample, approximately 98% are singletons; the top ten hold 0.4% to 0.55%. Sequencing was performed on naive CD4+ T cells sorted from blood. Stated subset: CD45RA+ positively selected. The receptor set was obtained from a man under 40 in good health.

CDR3 sequence reads: CASSNALPLPTDTQYF. The CDR3 DNA sequence: TGCGCCAGCAGCAACGCCCTTCCTCTACCCACAGATACGCAGTATTTT. This chain uses TRBV5-1 with TRBJ2-3; D is undetermined. This CDR3 is 16 amino acids long. CDR1 is SGHRS and CDR2 is YFSETQ in the germline V gene. Trimming pared 4 bases from V and 2 bases from J, leaving 17 bases between.

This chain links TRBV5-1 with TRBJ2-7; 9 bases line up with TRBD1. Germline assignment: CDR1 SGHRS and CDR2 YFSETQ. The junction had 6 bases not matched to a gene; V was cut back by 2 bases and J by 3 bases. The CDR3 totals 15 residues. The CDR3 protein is CASSFLPGQGYEQYF. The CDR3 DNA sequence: TGCGCCAGCAGCTTCCTTCCGGGACAGGGCTACGAGCAGTACTTC.

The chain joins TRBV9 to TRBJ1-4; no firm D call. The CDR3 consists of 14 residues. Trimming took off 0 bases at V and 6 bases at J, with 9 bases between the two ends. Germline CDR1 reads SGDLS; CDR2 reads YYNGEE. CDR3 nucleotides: TGTGCCAGCAGCGTAGGAGGTGAAGATGAAAAACTGTTTTTT. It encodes CASSVGGEDEKLFF.

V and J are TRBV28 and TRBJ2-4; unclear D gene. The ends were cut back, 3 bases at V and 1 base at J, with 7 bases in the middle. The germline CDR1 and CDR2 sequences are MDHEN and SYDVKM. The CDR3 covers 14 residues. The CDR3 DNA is TGTGCCAGCAGTTTGTGGGATGCCAAAAACATTCAGTACTTC. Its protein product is CASSLWDAKNIQYF.

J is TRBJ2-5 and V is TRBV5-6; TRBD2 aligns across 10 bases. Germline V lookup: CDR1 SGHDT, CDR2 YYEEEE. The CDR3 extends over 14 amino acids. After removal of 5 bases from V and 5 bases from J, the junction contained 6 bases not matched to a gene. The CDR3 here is CASSQGLATETQYF. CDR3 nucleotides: TGTGCCAGCAGTCAGGGACTAGCGACTGAGACCCAGTACTTC.

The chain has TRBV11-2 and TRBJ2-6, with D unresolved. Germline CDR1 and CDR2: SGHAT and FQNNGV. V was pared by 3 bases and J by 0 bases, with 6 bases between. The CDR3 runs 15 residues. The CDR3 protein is CASSFVGSGANVLTF. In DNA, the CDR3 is TGTGCCAGCAGCTTTGTCGGCTCTGGGGCCAACGTCCTGACTTTC. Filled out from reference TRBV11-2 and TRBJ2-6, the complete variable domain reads EAGVAQSPRYKIIEKRQSVAFWCNPISGHATLYWYQQILGQGPKLLIQFQNNGVVDDSQLPKDRFSAERLKGVDSTLKIQPAKLEDSAVYLCASSFVGSGANVLTFGAGSRLTVL.

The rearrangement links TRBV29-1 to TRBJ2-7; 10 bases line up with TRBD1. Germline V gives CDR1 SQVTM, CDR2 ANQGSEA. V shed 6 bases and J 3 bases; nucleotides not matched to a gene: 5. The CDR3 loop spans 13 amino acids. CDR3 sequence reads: CSVPGQGVYEQYF. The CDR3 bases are TGCAGCGTCCCCGGACAGGGGGTCTACGAGCAGTACTTC.

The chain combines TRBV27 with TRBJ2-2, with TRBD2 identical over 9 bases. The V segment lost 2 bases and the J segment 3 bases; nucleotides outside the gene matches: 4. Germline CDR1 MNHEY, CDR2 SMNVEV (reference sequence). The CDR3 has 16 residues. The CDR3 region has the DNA TGTGCCAGCAGTTTAAAAGCGGGAGGCCACACCGGGGAGCTGTTTTTT. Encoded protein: CASSLKAGGHTGELFF.

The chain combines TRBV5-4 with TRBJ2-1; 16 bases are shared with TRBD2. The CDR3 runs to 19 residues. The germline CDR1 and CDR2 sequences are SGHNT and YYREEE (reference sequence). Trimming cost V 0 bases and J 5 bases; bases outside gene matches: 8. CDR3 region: CASSLGGLAGGPPNNEQFF. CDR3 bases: TGTGCCAGCAGCTTGGGGGGACTAGCGGGAGGGCCCCCAAACAATGAGCAGTTCTTC.

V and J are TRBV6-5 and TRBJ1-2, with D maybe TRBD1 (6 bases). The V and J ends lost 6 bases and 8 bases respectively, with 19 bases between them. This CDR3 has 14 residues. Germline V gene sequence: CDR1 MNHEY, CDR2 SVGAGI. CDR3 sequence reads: CASRPRGASLGYTF. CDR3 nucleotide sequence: TGTGCCAGCAGGCCTCGGGGGGCTAGCTTGGGCTACACCTTC.

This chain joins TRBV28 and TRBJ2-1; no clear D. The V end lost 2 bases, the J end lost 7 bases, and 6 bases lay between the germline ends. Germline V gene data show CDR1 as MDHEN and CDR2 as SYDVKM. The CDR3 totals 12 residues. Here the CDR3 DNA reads TGTGCCAGCAGTTTACCCATGAATGAGCAGTTCTTC. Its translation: CASSLPMNEQFF.

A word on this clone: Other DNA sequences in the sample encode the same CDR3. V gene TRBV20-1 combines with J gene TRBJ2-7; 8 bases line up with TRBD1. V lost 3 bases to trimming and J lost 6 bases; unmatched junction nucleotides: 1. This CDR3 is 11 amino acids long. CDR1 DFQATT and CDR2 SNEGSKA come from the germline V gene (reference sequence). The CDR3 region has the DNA TGCAGTGCTAGGGACAGGGTCGAGCAGTACTTC. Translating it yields CSARDRVEQYF.

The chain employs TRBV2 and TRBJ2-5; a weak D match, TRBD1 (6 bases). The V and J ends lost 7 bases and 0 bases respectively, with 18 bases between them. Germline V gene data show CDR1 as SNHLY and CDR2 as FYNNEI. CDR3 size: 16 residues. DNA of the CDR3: TGTGCCAGCACCGAAGCCGGGACAACCTACCAAGAGACCCAGTACTTC. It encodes CASTEAGTTYQETQYF.

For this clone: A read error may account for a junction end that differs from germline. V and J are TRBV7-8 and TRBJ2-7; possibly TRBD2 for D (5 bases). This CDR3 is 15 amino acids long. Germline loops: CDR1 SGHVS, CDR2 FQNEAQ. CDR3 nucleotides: TGTGCCAGCAGCCTAGCCCCACAAGCCCCTAGCGAGCAGTACTTC. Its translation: CASSLAPQAPSEQYF. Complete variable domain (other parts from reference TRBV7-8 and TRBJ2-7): GAGVSQSPRYKVAKRGQDVALRCDPISGHVSLFWYQQALGQGPEFLTYFQNEAQLDKSGLPSDRFFAERPEGSVSTLKIQRTQQEDSAVYLCASSLAPQAPSEQYFGPGTRLTVT.

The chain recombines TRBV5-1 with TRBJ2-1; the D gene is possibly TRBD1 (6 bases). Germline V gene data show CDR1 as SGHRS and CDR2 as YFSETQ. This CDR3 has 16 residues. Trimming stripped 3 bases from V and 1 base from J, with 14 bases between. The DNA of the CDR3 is TGCGCCAGCAGCTCGTCTGGGGACATGTCCTACAATGAGCAGTTCTTC. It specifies CASSSSGDMSYNEQFF. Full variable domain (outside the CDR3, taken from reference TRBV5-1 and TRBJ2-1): KAGVTQTPRYLIKTRGQQVTLSCSPISGHRSVSWYQQTPGQGLQFLFEYFSETQRNKGNFPGRFSGRQFSNSRSEMNVSTLELGDSALYLCASSSSGDMSYNEQFFGPGTRLTVL.

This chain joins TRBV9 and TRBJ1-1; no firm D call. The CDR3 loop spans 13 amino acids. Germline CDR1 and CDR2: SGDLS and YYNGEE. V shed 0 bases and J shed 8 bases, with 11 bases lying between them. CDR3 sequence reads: CASSVVGGREAFF. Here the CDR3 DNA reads TGTGCCAGCAGCGTAGTGGGAGGCCGGGAAGCTTTCTTT.

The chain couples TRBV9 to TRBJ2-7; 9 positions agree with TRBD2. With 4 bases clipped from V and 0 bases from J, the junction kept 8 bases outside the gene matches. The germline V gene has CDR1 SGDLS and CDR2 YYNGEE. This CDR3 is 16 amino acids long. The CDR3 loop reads CASSPRLAGSSYEQYF. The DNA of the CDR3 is TGTGCCAGCAGCCCGAGGCTAGCGGGGAGCTCCTACGAGCAGTACTTC.

The CDR3 is CASSLRASGRSYNEQFF. CDR3 in DNA: TGTGCCAGCAGTTTAAGGGCTAGCGGGAGGTCGTACAATGAGCAGTTCTTC. The rearrangement links TRBV27 to TRBJ2-1, with 11 nucleotides matching TRBD2. Germline CDR1 is MNHEY and CDR2 is SMNVEV (reference sequence). V was clipped by 2 bases and J by 4 bases; unmatched bases: 7. The CDR3 loop spans 17 amino acids.

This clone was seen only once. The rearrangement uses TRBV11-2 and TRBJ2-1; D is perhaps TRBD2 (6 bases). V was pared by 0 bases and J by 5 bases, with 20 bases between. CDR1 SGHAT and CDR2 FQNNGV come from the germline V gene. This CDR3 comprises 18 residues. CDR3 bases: TGTGCCAGCAGCTTAGATGCGGGGTTTTGGGGCTATAACAATGAGCAGTTCTTC. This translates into CASSLDAGFWGYNNEQFF. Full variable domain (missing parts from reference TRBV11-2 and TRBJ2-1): EAGVAQSPRYKIIEKRQSVAFWCNPISGHATLYWYQQILGQGPKLLIQFQNNGVVDDSQLPKDRFSAERLKGVDSTLKIQPAKLEDSAVYLCASSLDAGFWGYNNEQFFGPGTRLTVL.

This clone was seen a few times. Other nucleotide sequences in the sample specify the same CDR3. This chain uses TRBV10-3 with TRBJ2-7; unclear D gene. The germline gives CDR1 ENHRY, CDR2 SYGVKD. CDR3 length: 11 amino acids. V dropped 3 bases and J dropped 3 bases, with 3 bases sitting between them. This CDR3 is CAISDSYEQYF. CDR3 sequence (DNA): TGTGCCATCAGTGACAGCTACGAGCAGTACTTC.